The 25 T cell receptor beta chains in this list originate from one sample, sequenced in a study of CD8+CD57+ T cells in acquired aplastic anemia. In patients chosen for sequencing, flow cytometry had shown CD8+CD57+ cell expansion. Genomic DNA provided the template from which TCR beta VDJ and CDR3 profiles were obtained. MiXCR, applied by TCRdb to the reads, yields one record per CDR3 protein. The table lists about 170,000 distinct CDR3 sequences, around 50% of them singletons, with about 1.2% in the top ten. What was sequenced was sorted CD4+, CD8+, or CD8+CD57+ T cells (not recorded which) from PBMCs. The receptor source for this set is a human donor with aplastic anemia.

The V and J genes are TRBV19 and TRBJ1-6; D gene ambiguous. CDR3 size: 15 residues. The germline V gene has CDR1 LNHDA and CDR2 SQIVND (reference sequence). The V end lost 0 bases, the J end lost 7 bases, and 10 bases lay between the germline ends. CDR3 in amino acids: CASSIDGVGNSPLHF. CDR3 bases: TGTGCCAGTAGTATAGACGGGGTTGGAAATTCACCCCTCCACTTT.

This chain links TRBV19 with TRBJ1-4; no clear D gene. CDR1 LNHDA and CDR2 SQIVND come from the germline V gene (reference sequence). The CDR3 loop spans 14 amino acids. V was trimmed by 3 bases and J by 8 bases, leaving 13 bases between them. The CDR3 region has the DNA TGTGCCAGTAGTATCCGGGGTGGGTTGGAAAAACTGTTTTTT. It specifies CASSIRGGLEKLFF.

V and J are TRBV27 and TRBJ1-1; D is possibly TRBD1 (5 bases). This CDR3 contains 14 residues. Trimming shortened V by 7 bases and J by 0 bases, and 12 bases separated the two germline ends. Germline assignment: CDR1 MNHEY and CDR2 SMNVEV (reference sequence). The CDR3 region has the DNA TGTGCCAGCAAAACGGGGGGGGTGAACACTGAAGCTTTCTTT. This encodes CASKTGGVNTEAFF.

Ten or more counts support this clonotype. The chain recombines TRBV5-1 with TRBJ2-1, with D maybe TRBD1 (6 bases). Deletions cut 4 bases from V and 2 bases from J, with 13 bases between. The length of the CDR3 is 15 residues. Germline assignment: CDR1 SGHRS and CDR2 YFSETQ. CDR3 sequence: CASSPSPGAYNEQFF. CDR3 bases: TGCGCCAGCAGCCCGAGTCCAGGGGCCTACAATGAGCAGTTCTTC.

This clonotype appeared many times. The chain combines TRBV6-1 with TRBJ1-6; D not resolved. Germline V gene data show CDR1 as MNHNS and CDR2 as SASEGT. Deletions cut 5 bases from V and 5 bases from J, with 16 bases between. CDR3 length equals 16 residues. CDR3 loop: CASSRLGFNDNSPLHF. As DNA, the CDR3 is TGTGCCAGCAGTCGTTTGGGGTTTAACGATAATTCACCCCTCCACTTT.

Many counts were recorded for this clonotype. The rearrangement uses TRBV29-1 and TRBJ2-3; TRBD2 aligns across 9 bases. The junction had 8 bases not matched to a gene; V was cut back by 2 bases and J by 5 bases. The CDR3 is made up of 15 amino acids. Germline CDR1 reads SQVTM; CDR2 reads ANQGSEA. This CDR3 reads CSVERSGGSEDTQYF. CDR3 in DNA: TGCAGCGTTGAACGTAGCGGGGGATCGGAAGATACGCAGTATTTT.

In this sample, this clonotype turned up a few times. This could be a read error, since a much larger clone is one nucleotide away. CDR3 nucleotides: TGTGCCAGCAGTCGCGACAGGGAAAGGCGGTACTTC. Its translation is CASSRDRERRYF. This sequence joins TRBV6-1 and TRBJ2-7; TRBD1 agrees at 7 bases. Germline loops: CDR1 MNHNS, CDR2 SASEGT. There are 12 residues in the CDR3. V shed 5 bases, J shed 12 bases, and the junction held 10 bases outside the gene matches.

This clonotype appeared a few times. The chain carries TRBV18 and TRBJ1-5; D is unresolved. The V end was cut by 6 bases, the J end by 3 bases, with 15 bases between. In germline, CDR1 is KGHSH, CDR2 LQKENI. The CDR3 loop spans 15 amino acids. CDR3 region: CASSSAARHNQPQHF. The CDR3 nucleotides read TGTGCCAGCTCTTCGGCGGCGAGGCACAATCAGCCCCAGCATTTT.

There are a few counts of this clonotype. The chain couples TRBV3-1 to TRBJ1-3, with no clear D. Trimming removed 0 bases at V and 1 base at J, with 10 bases between. The germline V gene encodes CDR1 LGHDT and CDR2 YNNKEL (reference sequence). The CDR3 has 16 amino acids. The CDR3 is CASSQERSRSGNTIYF. The CDR3 DNA sequence: TGTGCCAGCAGCCAAGAGAGAAGCAGATCTGGAAACACCATATATTTT.

CDR3 bases: TGTGCCAGTAGTATAGGTAGCGGACCGGATGAGCAGTTCTTC. Translating gives CASSIGSGPDEQFF. The genes are TRBV19 and TRBJ2-1; possible D gene TRBD2, 6 bases. V was trimmed by 1 base and J by 8 bases, leaving 12 bases between them. CDR3 size: 14 residues. Per the germline V gene, CDR1 is LNHDA and CDR2 is SQIVND (reference sequence).

This clonotype came up many times. The chain carries TRBV10-3 and TRBJ2-2; D is possibly TRBD1 or TRBD2 (5 bases each). Germline CDR1 is ENHRY and CDR2 is SYGVKD. The V end lost 8 bases, the J end lost 1 base, and 8 bases lay between the germline ends. There are 13 residues in the CDR3. The chain's CDR3 is CAIGDGNTGELFF. The CDR3 nucleotides read TGTGCCATCGGGGACGGGAACACCGGGGAGCTGTTTTTT.

This clonotype showed up many times. The genes are TRBV14 and TRBJ2-5; the D call may be TRBD1 or TRBD2 (6 bases each). The CDR3 is 16 amino acids. Germline-derived CDR1 and CDR2 are SGHDN and FVKESK. The germline V and J ends were trimmed by 5 bases and 2 bases, with 18 bases remaining between them. The CDR3, as DNA: TGTGCCAGCAGCTCCTTGGTGGGGGGCCCTCAAGAGACCCAGTACTTC. Its protein is CASSSLVGGPQETQYF.

This clonotype has a count of ten or more. The genes are TRBV7-6 and TRBJ1-6; D gene uncertain. Trimming shortened V by 6 bases and J by 7 bases, and 10 bases separated the two germline ends. The CDR3 has 13 amino acids. Looked up from germline, CDR1 is SGHVS and CDR2 is FNYEAQ. This CDR3 is CASSSTFNSPLHF. DNA for the CDR3: TGTGCCAGCAGTTCCACTTTCAATTCACCCCTCCACTTT. Full variable domain (remainder filled in from reference TRBV7-6 and TRBJ1-6): GAGVSQSPRYKVTKRGQDVALRCDPISGHVSLYWYRQALGQGPEFLTYFNYEAQQDKSGLPNDRFSAERPEGSISTLTIQRTEQRDSAMYRCASSSTFNSPLHFGNGTRLTVT.

This clonotype was counted at least ten times. The chain uses TRBV5-1 and TRBJ1-1; D is unclear. Germline-derived CDR1 and CDR2 are SGHRS and YFSETQ. With 5 bases removed from V and 2 bases from J, the gap between germline ends came to 13 bases. This CDR3 has 14 amino acids. The CDR3 loop is CASSNSGSNTEAFF. The CDR3 region has the DNA TGCGCCAGCAGTAACTCGGGATCAAACACTGAAGCTTTCTTT.

This clonotype appeared many times. This sequence joins TRBV6-5 and TRBJ1-5, with 8 bases fitting TRBD1. Germline lookup yields CDR1 MNHEY and CDR2 SVGAGI. This CDR3 contains 15 residues. Trimming cost V 10 bases and J 1 base; bases outside gene matches: 9. CDR3 amino acids: CATYKDRVSNQPQHF. CDR3 nucleotide sequence: TGTGCCACTTATAAGGACAGGGTCAGCAATCAGCCCCAGCATTTT.

This clonotype was found many times. V and J are TRBV2 and TRBJ1-1; D not certain. Germline V lookup: CDR1 SNHLY, CDR2 FYNNEI. This CDR3 spans 14 amino acids. Deletions cut 5 bases from V and 0 bases from J, with 10 bases between. Here the CDR3 DNA reads TGTGCCAGCAGTCGCGGGTTAATGAACACTGAAGCTTTCTTT. Protein sequence: CASSRGLMNTEAFF.

This clonotype was picked up many times. The genes are TRBV5-4 and TRBJ2-1; unclear D gene. The CDR3 runs 13 residues. The V and J ends lost 1 base and 5 bases respectively, with 7 bases between them. The germline CDR1 and CDR2 sequences are SGHNT and YYREEE (reference sequence). The CDR3 here is CASSLLSDNEQFF. CDR3 sequence (DNA): TGTGCCAGCAGCTTGTTAAGCGACAATGAGCAGTTCTTC.

Many counts were recorded for this clonotype. V usage is TRBV7-9 and J usage is TRBJ2-2; D unresolved. The CDR3 covers 14 residues. V was pared by 1 base and J by 8 bases, with 11 bases between. The germline V gene encodes CDR1 SEHNR and CDR2 FQNEAQ (reference sequence). CDR3 nucleotides: TGTGCCAGCAGCTTAGGGCCCACCCCGGGGGAGCTGTTTTTT. Its translation is CASSLGPTPGELFF.

This clonotype has at least ten counts. This chain links TRBV20-1 with TRBJ1-4; D is undetermined. Germline V gives CDR1 DFQATT, CDR2 SNEGSKA (reference sequence). This CDR3 has 12 amino acids. Trimming took off 5 bases at V and 5 bases at J, with 9 bases between the two ends. The CDR3 DNA reads as TGCAGTGCTTACGGAGGAAATGAAAAACTGTTTTTT. Protein: CSAYGGNEKLFF.

This clonotype has just a few counts. The rearrangement uses TRBV7-2 and TRBJ2-1; tentatively, D is TRBD2 (5 bases). The CDR3 is 11 residues long. Trimming shortened V by 4 bases and J by 12 bases, and 10 bases separated the two germline ends. Per the germline V gene, CDR1 is SGHTA and CDR2 is FQGNSA. The CDR3 region is CASSSLELQFF. As DNA, the CDR3 is TGTGCCAGCAGCTCACTAGAGTTGCAGTTCTTC.

This clonotype was picked up many times. CDR3 region: CASSLEGGSSGNTIYF. CDR3 DNA: TGTGCCAGCAGCTTGGAAGGCGGGAGCTCTGGAAACACCATATATTTT. The rearrangement uses TRBV5-5 and TRBJ1-3; D is unclear. V lost 0 bases and J lost 0, with 10 bases in between. This CDR3 is 16 amino acids long. The germline gives CDR1 SGHKS, CDR2 YYEKEE (reference sequence).

This chain uses TRBV6-4 with TRBJ2-7; 11 bases align to TRBD2. Matching the DNA end better, TRBJ2-1 makes the J call doubtful. Germline V gene lookup returns CDR1 MRHNA and CDR2 SNTAGT. The length of the CDR3 is 14 residues. CDR3 bases: TGTGCCAGCAGTGGGACTAGCGGGTTCAATGAGCAGTTCTTC. Its protein product is CASSGTSGFNEQFF.

This clonotype was counted ten times or more. The chain recombines TRBV6-2 or TRBV6-3 with TRBJ2-5; no clear D. Germline V gene lookup returns CDR1 MNHEY and CDR2 SVGEGT. There are 15 residues in the CDR3. Trimming pared 0 bases from V and 5 bases from J, leaving 13 bases between. CDR3 nucleotide sequence: TGTGCCAGCAGTTACTCGACACTTGGCTTGGAGACCCAGTACTTC. This gives the protein CASSYSTLGLETQYF.

This clonotype was counted once. The chain couples TRBV15 to TRBJ1-4; perhaps TRBD1 as D (5 bases). CDR1 is LNHNV and CDR2 is YYDKDF in the germline V gene (reference sequence). Trimming shortened V by 5 bases and J by 0 bases, and 13 bases separated the two germline ends. There are 16 residues in the CDR3. CDR3 sequence (DNA): TGTGCCACCAGCCTCAGGGTTCTGGCAACTAATGAAAAACTGTTTTTT. Translating gives CATSLRVLATNEKLFF.

The CDR3 protein is CASSSGLEQETQYF. The CDR3 coding sequence is TGTGCCAGCAGCTCCGGTCTGGAGCAAGAGACCCAGTACTTC. The gene calls are TRBV7-9 and TRBJ2-5; D unclear. The CDR3 contains 14 residues. The V gene lost 4 bases and the J gene lost 2 bases, with 11 bases spanning the gap. CDR1 is SEHNR and CDR2 is FQNEAQ in the germline V gene (reference sequence).